This is a list of T cell receptor beta chains from one sample in a study of control samples from healthy donors and cancer patients. The assay was immunoSEQ multiplex PCR, and TCRdb's table has in-frame clones only and misses some. Of 18,000 or so clones listed, about 86% are singletons. Sequencing input: PBMCs. The receptors here all came from a woman in her 70s with colorectal cancer. The CDR3 runs from the conserved cysteine through the conserved F or W. A D gene is named only where the DNA matches it firmly. Clone size is stated in some rows and not others, as once, few, many or a class when expanded.

d_call j_call clone_size v_call cdr3_nt cdr3_aa
- TRBJ2-1 - TRBV20-1 TGTAGTGCTATAAGTGACAATGAGCAGTTCTTC CSAISDNEQFF
TRBD1 TRBJ1-1 - TRBV5-1 TGCGCCAGCAGCGGGACAGGGGGCACTGAAGCTTTCTTT CASSGTGGTEAFF
- TRBJ1-2 - TRBV7-8 TGTGCCAGCAGCTCTCGCGAAGGGGCCTTAGGCTACACCTTC CASSSREGALGYTF
- TRBJ1-6 - TRBV27 TGTGCCAGCAGCGCGACAGGAATAATTTCACCCCTCCACTTT CASSATGIISPLHF
- TRBJ1-5 - TRBV5-6 TGTGCCAGCAGCTTGGACAGGGTCCAGCCCCAGCATTTT CASSLDRVQPQHF
- TRBJ2-2 - TRBV9 TGTGCCAGCAGCGTAGTAGGGGGAGGGACCGGGGAGCTGTTTTTT CASSVVGGGTGELFF
- TRBJ2-1 - TRBV28 TGTGCCAGCAGTTTGACGGGAAGGAATGAGCAGTTCTTC CASSLTGRNEQFF
TRBD2 TRBJ2-5 - TRBV25-1 TGTGCCAGCAGTGACCCCGGGACTAGCCTAAAAGAGACCCAGTACTTC CASSDPGTSLKETQYF
- TRBJ1-1 - TRBV4-3 TGCGCCAGCAGCCAAGAGGGGGGGAGTGTAAGAAACACTGAAGCTTTCTTT CASSQEGGSVRNTEAFF
- TRBJ2-7 - TRBV27 TGTGCCAGCAGTTTAGGGTTCACAGATCGGGAGCAGTACTTC CASSLGFTDREQYF
- TRBJ2-4 - TRBV27 TGTGCCAGCAGTTTATGGGGGCCCGGGGCCAAAAACATTCAGTACTTC CASSLWGPGAKNIQYF
- TRBJ1-2 - TRBV7-9 TGTGCCAGCAGCTTTCCCAACTATGGCTACACCTTC CASSFPNYGYTF
- TRBJ1-6 - TRBV19 TGTGCCAGTAGTACAGACATCTATAATTCACCCCTCCACTTT CASSTDIYNSPLHF
- TRBJ2-6 - TRBV5-4 TGTGCCAGCAGCTTCCCATCATCCTCTGGGGCCAACGTCCTGACTTTC CASSFPSSSGANVLTF
TRBD1 TRBJ2-2 once TRBV7-2 TGTGCCAGCAGCCGGACAGGGACGAACACCGGGGAGCTGTTTTTT CASSRTGTNTGELFF
- TRBJ2-2 - TRBV5-6 TGTGCCAGCAGCACGGGACTGGGCTACACCGGGGAGCTGTTTTTT CASSTGLGYTGELFF
- TRBJ2-4 - TRBV23-1 TGCGCCAGCAGTCACCGCACAGGGAGGGGGGCCAAAAACATTCAGTACTTC CASSHRTGRGAKNIQYF
- TRBJ1-1 - TRBV5-1 TGCGCCAGCAGCTTGGGACGCAGTGACACTGAAGCTTTCTTT CASSLGRSDTEAFF
- TRBJ2-3 - TRBV5-1 TGCGCCAGCAGCTTGGGAGGGACGGGGACAGATACGCAGTATTTT CASSLGGTGTDTQYF
- TRBJ2-7 - TRBV18 TGTGCCAGCTCACCCATGGGCTACGAGCAGTACTTC CASSPMGYEQYF
- TRBJ1-3 - TRBV11-3 TGTGCCAGCAGCGACTCTGGAAACACCATATATTTT CASSDSGNTIYF
TRBD1 TRBJ2-2 - TRBV5-5 TGTGCCAGCAGCCTGGGGGTGGACAGGGGCCACACCGGGGAGCTGTTTTTT CASSLGVDRGHTGELFF
TRBD2 TRBJ2-5 - TRBV4-3 TGCGCCAGCAGCCAAGTACTTAGGCTAGCGGGAGGCGAGGGCCAGTACTTC CASSQVLRLAGGEGQYF
- TRBJ2-2 - TRBV4-3 TGCGCCAGCAGCCAAGGGACAATTGGAGCGAACACCGGGGAGCTGTTTTTT CASSQGTIGANTGELFF
TRBD1 TRBJ1-1 - TRBV7-2 TGTGCCAGCAGCTGGGACAGGGGGGGAACTGAAGCTTTCTTT CASSWDRGGTEAFF
- TRBJ1-1 - TRBV27 TGTGCCAGCAGTTTATTTTGGGAGAGGGTTAACACTGAAGCTTTCTTT CASSLFWERVNTEAFF
- TRBJ1-6 - TRBV10-3 TGTGCCATCAGTGAGTCGGCAGGGGTTTCACCCCTCCACTTT CAISESAGVSPLHF
- TRBJ1-2 - TRBV19 TGTGCCAGTAGTATGGGGCAGGGGTTGGATGGCTACACCTTC CASSMGQGLDGYTF
- TRBJ1-2 - TRBV25-1 TGTGCCAGCAGTGCCCTGGGGGTACTGAACTATGGCTACACCTTC CASSALGVLNYGYTF
- TRBJ2-5 - TRBV11-2 TGTGCCAGCAGCCTGGATGCGGGTGGAGAGACCCAGTACTTC CASSLDAGGETQYF
- TRBJ1-2 - TRBV6-5 TGTGCCAGCAGTTATGGGTTGGGATCGGGAGTCGGCTACACCTTC CASSYGLGSGVGYTF
- TRBJ2-7 - TRBV3-1/TRBV3-2 TGTGCCAGCAGCCCCAGGGGTTTGTACGAGCAGTACTTC CASSPRGLYEQYF
- TRBJ2-7 - TRBV27 TGTGCCAGCAGGGACTTCTCCTACGAGCAGTACTTC CASRDFSYEQYF
- TRBJ1-5 few TRBV4-1 TGCGCCAGCAGCCACCAGGGACGTAATCAGCCCCAGCATTTT CASSHQGRNQPQHF
- TRBJ2-1 - TRBV7-7 TGTGCCAGCAGCCCGATACTGGGGGGCGGTCCCGACAATGAGCAGTTCTTC CASSPILGGGPDNEQFF
- TRBJ2-7 - TRBV14 TGTGCCAGCAGCCAAGACAGCAGGGCGTACGAGCAGTACTTC CASSQDSRAYEQYF
TRBD2 TRBJ2-1 - TRBV5-4 TGTGCCAGCAGCTTGGCGGGCGGGGGGGCTGCCTACAATGAGCAGTTCTTC CASSLAGGGAAYNEQFF
TRBD1 TRBJ1-3 - TRBV6-6 TGTGCCAGCAGTCCCCCCCGACAGGGGGGCGGAAACACCATATATTTT CASSPPRQGGGNTIYF
TRBD2 TRBJ2-3 - TRBV5-1 TGCGCCAGCCAAGGAACTAGCGGGGGCCCTAGCACAGATACGCAGTATTTT CASQGTSGGPSTDTQYF
- TRBJ1-1 - TRBV10-3 TGTGCCATCAGTTTCTCCACGGACACTGAAGCTTTCTTT CAISFSTDTEAFF
- TRBJ2-5 - TRBV4-3 TGCGCCAGCAGCCAAGATCCCCGCAGTCAAGAGACCCAGTACTTC CASSQDPRSQETQYF